This TCR beta chain was identified during a study of PD-L1 blockade in urothelial cancer. Across the whole study: About 85% of the roughly 30 patients comprised males who had bladder-origin urothelial cancer. Analysis of blood occurred 3 weeks (second dose) and 6 weeks after treatment start.

PCRs each included synthetic TCR analog templates spiked in. Here immunoSEQ multiplex PCR was the method, and the copy in TCRdb shows in-frame clones only, minus some. The sample yields roughly 51,000 clones, about four fifths seen once. Sample time point: pretreatment peripheral blood. Patient sample counts ranged from 1 to 8, pretreatment and on-treatment. This material consisted of PBMCs, taken around atezolizumab (anti-PD-L1) treatment. The sequence was collected from a man aged 65 to 79 with urothelial cancer.

The CDR3 sequence is CASSAGQAYEQYF. Here the CDR3 DNA reads TGTGCCAGCAGTGCCGGACAGGCCTACGAGCAGTACTTC. V gene TRBV2 combines with J gene TRBJ2-7, with 7 bases lining up with TRBD1. Looked up from germline, CDR1 is SNHLY and CDR2 is FYNNEI. V shed 4 bases, J shed 2 bases, and the junction held 2 bases outside the gene matches. The CDR3 extends over 13 amino acids. The whole variable domain, remainder taken from reference TRBV2 and TRBJ2-7, is EPEVTQTPSHQVTQMGQEVILRCVPISNHLYFYWYRQILGQKVEFLVSFYNNEISEKSEIFDDQFSVERPDGSNFTLKIRSTKLEDSAMYFCASSAGQAYEQYFGPGTRLTVT.